The sequence of this TCR beta chain was determined in a study of PD-L1 blockade in urothelial cancer. Study-wide context: Analyses were performed on blood at 3 weeks after treatment start (the second dose) and at 6 weeks. Median T cell yield from blood was 130,000 to 150,000.

Time point noted: pretreatment peripheral blood. Overall study results and limits: At the 3-week point, tumor-associated blood clones expanded more in durable-benefit patients.

A spike-in of synthetic TCR analog templates was added to each PCR. TCRdb's copy holds only in-frame clones and misses some; the assay was immunoSEQ multiplex PCR. The repertoire has fewer than 95,000 clones, less than 90% of them found once; the top ten carry roughly 2%. In regard to this clone: What it binds is unknown.

This TCR came from a man in his fifties or sixties with urothelial cancer. The sequences come from PBMCs, collected around atezolizumab (anti-PD-L1) treatment.

This CDR3 reads CASSYGGGSVGYTF. Written as DNA, the CDR3 is TGTGCCAGCAGTTACGGTGGAGGGTCGGTTGGCTACACCTTC. This chain uses TRBV6-6 with TRBJ1-2; D call uncertain. CDR1 and CDR2 (germline): MNHNY, SVGAGI (reference sequence). The CDR3 is made up of 14 amino acids. V lost 2 bases and J lost 7, with 14 bases in between.